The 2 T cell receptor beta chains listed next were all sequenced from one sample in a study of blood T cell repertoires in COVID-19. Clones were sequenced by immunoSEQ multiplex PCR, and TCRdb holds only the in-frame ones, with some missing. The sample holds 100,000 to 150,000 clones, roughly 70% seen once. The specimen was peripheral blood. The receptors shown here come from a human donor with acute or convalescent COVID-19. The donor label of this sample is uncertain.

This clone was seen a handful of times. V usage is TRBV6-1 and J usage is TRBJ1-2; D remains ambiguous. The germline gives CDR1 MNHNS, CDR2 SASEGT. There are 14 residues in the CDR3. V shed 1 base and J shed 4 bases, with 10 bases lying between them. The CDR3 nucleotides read TGTGCCAGCAGTGAAGTGGGAGGGATCTATGGCTACACCTTC. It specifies CASSEVGGIYGYTF.

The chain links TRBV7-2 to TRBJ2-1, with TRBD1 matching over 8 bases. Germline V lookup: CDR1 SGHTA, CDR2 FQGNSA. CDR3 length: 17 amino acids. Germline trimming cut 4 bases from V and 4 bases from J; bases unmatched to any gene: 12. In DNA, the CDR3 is TGTGCCAGCAGCTCCCCTGAGGCAGGGGGCATATACAATGAGCAGTTCTTC. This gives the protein CASSSPEAGGIYNEQFF.